This TCR beta chain was identified in a study of vaccination and CD4 T cells after COVID-19. Germline V gene data show CDR1 as DFQATT and CDR2 as SNEGSKA (reference sequence). V gave up 4 bases and J gave up 6 bases, with 16 bases separating them. The CDR3 has 13 amino acids. Indicated treatment: 10-day PBMC culture with coronavirus spike peptide pools or control peptides (ViraFEST assay). ViraFEST grew antigen-specific T cells using peptide pools, then sequenced TCRs. The Oncomine TCR Beta short-read assay was what sequenced the DNA obtained from cultured CD4+ T cells. TCRdb re-analysed the PCR reads in MiXCR, keeping a single row per CDR3 protein. The profile covers about 21,000 distinct CDR3 sequences, with approximately 50% appearing a single time and 3.5% to 6% taken by the ten largest. In regard to this clonotype: Its antigen is currently unknown.

This receptor was obtained from a human donor who had recovered from COVID-19. The chain recombines TRBV20-1 with TRBJ2-7; tentatively, D is TRBD1 or TRBD2 (5 bases each). The sequencing sample was made of CD4+ T cells from blood, cultured in vitro. The CDR3 coding sequence is TGCAGTGCTAATCCCAATGGGGGATCCGAGCAGTACTTC. Amino acid sequence: CSANPNGGSEQYF.